What follows are 28 T cell receptor beta chains derived from one specimen sequenced in a study of blood T cells in healthy people across ages. A J-beta primer mix and a sample-barcoded 5' primer were used in a second PCR of roughly 7 to 12 cycles. Via MiXCR, TCRdb re-called the 5' RACE reads, giving one row per CDR3 protein. Among around 1,500,000 distinct CDR3 sequences listed, 42% were seen once. Sequenced material: blood. The receptor source for this set is a woman between 18 and 29 years old in good health.

This clonotype was counted ten times or more. The chain carries TRBV15 and TRBJ2-7; 7 bases align to TRBD1. CDR1 LNHNV and CDR2 YYDKDF come from the germline V gene (reference sequence). The CDR3 has 12 residues. J was trimmed by 3 bases and V by 6 bases; bases with no gene match: 2. CDR3 DNA sequence: TGTGCCACCAGTAGACAGGGCTACGAGCAGTACTTC. Translated: CATSRQGYEQYF.

This clonotype was observed a handful of times. The chain recombines TRBV2 with TRBJ2-3; D is undetermined. Per germline, CDR1 SNHLY and CDR2 FYNNEI. This CDR3 is 15 amino acids long. Trimming took off 7 bases at V and 0 bases at J, with 14 bases between the two ends. The CDR3 DNA follows: TGTGCCAGCACCGTCGTCCCCTCTAGCACAGATACGCAGTATTTT. It is translated as CASTVVPSSTDTQYF.

As to this clonotype: Its ends do not fully match the called genes, so a read error is possible. The rearrangement uses TRBV7-2 and TRBJ2-1, with D uncertain. The CDR3 length is 13 residues. The germline V gene encodes CDR1 SGHTA and CDR2 FQGNSA. The CDR3 DNA reads as TGTGCCAGCAGCGGGTTGTCCTTCAATGAGCAGTTCTTC. This sequence encodes CASSGLSFNEQFF. Together with reference TRBV7-2 and TRBJ2-1, the CDR3 gives the full variable domain: GAGVSQSPSNKVTEKGKDVELRCDPISGHTALYWYRQSLGQGLEFLIYFQGNSAPDKSGLPSDRFSAERTGGSVSTLTIQRTQQEDSAVYLCASSGLSFNEQFFGPGTRLTVL.

The V call is TRBV18, the J call TRBJ2-3, with D possibly TRBD1 on 6 matching bases. Deletions cut 7 bases from V and 2 bases from J, with 13 bases between. The CDR3 covers 14 residues. Germline lookup yields CDR1 KGHSH and CDR2 LQKENI. In DNA form, the CDR3 reads TGTGCCAGCTTGCGACAGGACCTCACAGATACGCAGTATTTT. This encodes CASLRQDLTDTQYF.

The chain is built from TRBV7-8 and TRBJ2-1; 13 bases are a match to TRBD2. This CDR3 has 18 amino acids. The V and J ends lost 5 bases and 0 bases, in that order; junction bases with no gene match: 7. CDR1 SGHVS and CDR2 FQNEAQ come from the germline V gene. The CDR3 reads CASSALAGGPGSYNEQFF. DNA for the CDR3: TGTGCCAGCAGCGCACTAGCGGGGGGGCCCGGCTCCTACAATGAGCAGTTCTTC.

The chain recombines TRBV4-1 with TRBJ1-3; weak D call: TRBD1 (6 bases). CDR1 and CDR2 (germline): MGHRA, YSYEKL. This CDR3 region has 16 residues. The V end lost 4 bases, the J end lost 0 bases, and 13 bases lay between the germline ends. The CDR3 protein is CASSRDNFYSGNTIYF. The CDR3 DNA is TGCGCCAGCAGCCGGGACAATTTCTACTCTGGAAACACCATATATTTT.

J is TRBJ2-4 and V is TRBV30; TRBD2 is a possible D gene (6 bases). Gene TRBJ2-7 matches the end of the DNA better, so the J call may be wrong. Germline assignment: CDR1 GTSNPN and CDR2 SVGIG (reference sequence). The CDR3 has 14 amino acids. CDR3 nucleotides: TGTGCCTGGAGTTATTTCGGGGGAACCAGCGAGCAGTACTTC. As protein: CAWSYFGGTSEQYF.

The chain recombines TRBV10-3 with TRBJ2-3, with D hard to call. The germline V and J ends were trimmed by 3 bases and 5 bases, with 9 bases remaining between them. Germline values: CDR1 ENHRY, CDR2 SYGVKD. The CDR3 runs to 13 residues. This CDR3 is CAISDSTEDTQYF. Written as DNA, the CDR3 is TGTGCCATCAGTGACTCGACGGAAGATACGCAGTATTTT.

This chain connects TRBV20-1 to TRBJ2-7; tentative D call: TRBD2 (6 bases). The CDR3 totals 14 residues. Germline CDR1 is DFQATT and CDR2 is SNEGSKA (reference sequence). Trimming cost V 3 bases and J 4 bases, with 16 bases left between them. CDR3 DNA: TGCAGTGCTAGCACGTGGGGGGACTGGTACGAGCAGTACTTC. Protein sequence: CSASTWGDWYEQYF.

The rearrangement uses TRBV4-1 and TRBJ2-1; a possible D gene is TRBD2 (6 bases). Trimming pared 6 bases from V and 4 bases from J, leaving 16 bases between. The CDR3 loop spans 15 amino acids. The germline gives CDR1 MGHRA, CDR2 YSYEKL. The CDR3 nucleotides read TGCGCCAGCAGACCGCGGGGCTTTGCTTACAATGAGCAGTTCTTC. Amino acids: CASRPRGFAYNEQFF.

The chain has TRBV20-1 and TRBJ2-3; D possibly corresponds to TRBD1 (5 bases). The ends were cut back, 1 base at V and 4 bases at J, with 9 bases in the middle. The CDR3 covers 13 residues. Looked up from germline, CDR1 is DFQATT and CDR2 is SNEGSKA (reference sequence). CDR3 coding DNA: TGCAGTGCTAGAGTAGAAGGGGCAGATACGCAGTATTTT. It yields the protein CSARVEGADTQYF.

This rearrangement joins TRBV7-2 to TRBJ2-3; TRBD2 aligns across 8 bases. CDR1 SGHTA and CDR2 FQGNSA come from the germline V gene. The junction had 9 bases not matched to a gene; V was cut back by 5 bases and J by 11 bases. This CDR3 is 13 amino acids long. The CDR3 nucleotides are TGTGCCAGCAGCCGCTATACTAGCGGCGAGCAGTATTTT. Translating gives CASSRYTSGEQYF.

The chain joins TRBV29-1 to TRBJ2-5; 7 bases fit TRBD1. This CDR3 is built from 15 residues. The germline gives CDR1 SQVTM, CDR2 ANQGSEA. The CDR3 DNA follows: TGCGGCGCCCATTGGGGGACAGCCCGCCAAGAGACCCAGTACTTC. It is translated as CGAHWGTARQETQYF.

This rearrangement joins TRBV29-1 to TRBJ1-2, with D maybe TRBD1 (5 bases). Germline values: CDR1 SQVTM, CDR2 ANQGSEA. V lost 6 bases, J lost 8 bases, and 25 bases lay in between. The CDR3 contains 15 residues. This CDR3 is CSVPEGPGTGRGYTF. CDR3 DNA: TGCAGCGTCCCCGAAGGTCCCGGGACGGGGAGGGGCTACACCTTC.

The V and J genes are TRBV3-1 and TRBJ1-6; D remains ambiguous. This CDR3 region has 15 residues. The germline gives CDR1 LGHDT, CDR2 YNNKEL (reference sequence). Trimming pared 1 base from V and 7 bases from J, leaving 11 bases between. The CDR3: CASSQGQLLNSPLHF. CDR3 DNA: TGTGCCAGCAGCCAAGGTCAGCTACTCAATTCACCCCTCCACTTT.

V usage is TRBV10-3 and J usage is TRBJ1-1; D perhaps matches TRBD1 (5 bases). V shed 4 bases and J shed 6 bases, with 12 bases lying between them. Per germline, CDR1 ENHRY and CDR2 SYGVKD. The CDR3 spans 13 residues. This CDR3 reads CAISGGEFAEAFF. In DNA form, the CDR3 reads TGTGCCATCAGTGGAGGGGAGTTCGCTGAAGCTTTCTTT.

This clonotype was detected only a few times. The chain has TRBV3-1 and TRBJ2-3; D perhaps matches TRBD2 (5 bases). V lost 6 bases to trimming and J lost 6 bases, with 19 bases between them. Looked up from germline, CDR1 is LGHDT and CDR2 is YNNKEL (reference sequence). The CDR3 contains 15 residues. DNA of the CDR3: TGTGCCAGCAGGAGAGCTAGCCCCCTACCGGATACGCAGTATTTT. Its translation: CASRRASPLPDTQYF.

The chain couples TRBV6-5 to TRBJ2-1, with D perhaps matching TRBD1 or TRBD2 (5 bases each). Germline CDR1 reads MNHEY; CDR2 reads SVGAGI. Trimming removed 2 bases at V and 8 bases at J, with 19 bases between. The CDR3 extends over 16 amino acids. The CDR3 DNA sequence: TGTGCCAGCAGTTACCTTTTTCCGGGGCAGGGCGATGAGCAGTTCTTC. Translated, it gives CASSYLFPGQGDEQFF.

The chain recombines TRBV9 with TRBJ2-1; weak D call: TRBD2 (7 bases). In germline, CDR1 is SGDLS, CDR2 YYNGEE. V shed 2 bases and J shed 6 bases, with 15 bases lying between them. The CDR3 length is 15 residues. The CDR3 nucleotides are TGTGCCAGCAGCGTCCTCGGGGGGCCGGGCAATGAGCAGTTCTTC. This gives the protein CASSVLGGPGNEQFF.

This chain connects TRBV3-1 to TRBJ1-2, with D tentatively TRBD1 (6 bases). V lost 0 bases and J lost 11, with 10 bases in between. Germline V gives CDR1 LGHDT, CDR2 YNNKEL (reference sequence). The CDR3 contains 12 residues. The CDR3 reads CASSQDLQGYTF. The CDR3 nucleotides are TGTGCCAGCAGCCAAGACTTGCAGGGGTACACCTTC.

The V gene is TRBV7-9, the J gene TRBJ1-4; D is uncertain. The CDR3 runs 15 residues. Germline V gene lookup returns CDR1 SEHNR and CDR2 FQNEAQ (reference sequence). Trimming left V 1 base short and J 0 bases short, with 6 bases between. CDR3 amino acids: CASSLGLSTNEKLFF. The CDR3 DNA reads as TGTGCCAGCAGCTTAGGTCTGTCAACTAATGAAAAACTGTTTTTT. Complete variable domain (other parts from reference TRBV7-9 and TRBJ1-4): DTGVSQNPRHKITKRGQNVTFRCDPISEHNRLYWYRQTLGQGPEFLTYFQNEAQLEKSRLLSDRFSAERPKGSFSTLEIQRTEQGDSAMYLCASSLGLSTNEKLFFGSGTQLSVL.

V is TRBV14 and J is TRBJ2-7; no reliable D call. Germline V gene lookup returns CDR1 SGHDN and CDR2 FVKESK. V dropped 1 base and J dropped 7 bases, with 17 bases sitting between them. CDR3 size: 15 residues. CDR3 DNA sequence: TGTGCCAGCAGCCAAGGGTCCGCGGCGCTCGGAGAGCAGTACTTC. This translates into CASSQGSAALGEQYF.

The chain uses TRBV9 and TRBJ1-1; 8 bases align to TRBD1. This CDR3 is built from 15 residues. V dropped 4 bases and J dropped 4; count of bases not matched to a gene: 9. Germline loops: CDR1 SGDLS, CDR2 YYNGEE. The chain's CDR3 is CASSQTGVRGTEAFF. The CDR3 region has the DNA TGTGCCAGCAGCCAGACAGGGGTCAGAGGCACTGAAGCTTTCTTT. The variable domain in full, completed from reference TRBV9 and TRBJ1-1, reads DSGVTQTPKHLITATGQRVTLRCSPRSGDLSVYWYQQSLDQGLQFLIQYYNGEERAKGNILERFSAQQFPDLHSELNLSSLELGDSALYFCASSQTGVRGTEAFFGQGTRLTVV.

This clonotype was observed many times. V gene TRBV9 combines with J gene TRBJ2-6; D gene ambiguous. This CDR3 region has 13 residues. V lost 7 bases, J lost 1 base, and 6 bases lay in between. CDR1 is SGDLS and CDR2 is YYNGEE in the germline V gene. This CDR3 reads CASSRSGANVLTF. In DNA form, the CDR3 reads TGTGCCAGCTCCAGATCTGGGGCCAACGTCCTGACTTTC.

This rearrangement joins TRBV6-5 to TRBJ2-7; D is possibly TRBD1 (6 bases). Germline loops: CDR1 MNHEY, CDR2 SVGAGI. With 6 bases removed from V and 6 bases from J, the gap between germline ends came to 15 bases. The CDR3 totals 13 residues. The CDR3 sequence: CASRPRQEGEQYF. The CDR3 region has the DNA TGTGCCAGCAGACCGAGACAGGAAGGCGAGCAGTACTTC.

The J gene is TRBJ2-3, the V gene TRBV5-1; D may correspond to TRBD1 or TRBD2 (5 bases each). The CDR3 loop spans 13 amino acids. V was pared by 7 bases and J by 6 bases, with 15 bases between. CDR1 SGHRS and CDR2 YFSETQ come from the germline V gene. CDR3 DNA sequence: TGCGCCAGCGGCGTGGGGACGTCCGATACGCAGTATTTT. Its protein product is CASGVGTSDTQYF.

This rearrangement joins TRBV6-1 to TRBJ2-7, with D perhaps TRBD2 (6 bases). V was shortened by 1 base and J by 4 bases, with 14 bases between the two germline ends. The CDR3 has 15 amino acids. Germline CDR1 and CDR2: MNHNS and SASEGT. As DNA, the CDR3 is TGTGCCAGCAGTGAAGGCGGAGCGGGTGCTTACGAGCAGTACTTC. Protein: CASSEGGAGAYEQYF.

The chain combines TRBV12-3 or TRBV12-4 with TRBJ2-5; D call uncertain. The DNA matches TRBJ2-1 better at its end, which makes the J call doubtful. The CDR3 consists of 15 residues. This CDR3 is CASSLEWQDQETQFF. The CDR3 DNA sequence: TGTGCCAGCAGTTTAGAGTGGCAGGACCAAGAGACCCAGTTCTTC.